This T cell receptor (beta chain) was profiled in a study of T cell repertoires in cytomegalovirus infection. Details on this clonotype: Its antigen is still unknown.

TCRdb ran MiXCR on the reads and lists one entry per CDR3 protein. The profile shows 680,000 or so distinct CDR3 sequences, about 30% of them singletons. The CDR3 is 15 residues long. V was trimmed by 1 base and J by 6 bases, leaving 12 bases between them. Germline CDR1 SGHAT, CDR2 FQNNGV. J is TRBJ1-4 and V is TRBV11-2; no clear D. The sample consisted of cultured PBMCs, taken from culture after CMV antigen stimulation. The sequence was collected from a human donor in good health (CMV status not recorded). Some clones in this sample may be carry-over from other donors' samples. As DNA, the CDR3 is TGTGCCAGCAGCTTAGTGCCGGGTCGGTATGAAAAACTGTTTTTT. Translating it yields CASSLVPGRYEKLFF.